These 31 T cell receptor beta chains share one sample of origin, sequenced in a study of cytomegalovirus exposure and HLA in healthy donors. PCR amplification relied on 60 Vbeta primers (plus 13 Jbeta primers). TCRdb's table, derived via immunoSEQ multiplex PCR, lists solely in-frame clones and lacks some. This sample contains around 130,000 clones. The sequenced sample consisted of PBMCs. The receptors were gathered from a woman aged 55-70 years in good health and CMV-seronegative.

The rearrangement uses TRBV19 and TRBJ2-7, with 9 bases lining up with TRBD1. Germline CDR1 is LNHDA and CDR2 is SQIVND (reference sequence). J lost 4 bases, V lost 1 base, and 5 bases had no gene match. CDR3 size: 15 residues. The CDR3 coding sequence is TGTGCCAGTAGTATAGGTGGGGGACAGGGATACGAGCAGTACTTC. Encoded protein: CASSIGGGQGYEQYF.

The genes are TRBV5-1 and TRBJ1-1; possible D gene TRBD1, 5 bases. The CDR3 is made up of 14 amino acids. The germline gives CDR1 SGHRS, CDR2 YFSETQ. V lost 0 bases to trimming and J lost 4 bases, with 10 bases between them. This CDR3 is CASSLVKGPTEAFF. For the CDR3, the DNA is TGCGCCAGCAGCTTGGTGAAGGGGCCCACTGAAGCTTTCTTT.

CDR3 DNA: TGTGCCAGCAGTGGTGTCCCAGGCTATGGCTACACCTTC. It codes for CASSGVPGYGYTF. The chain has TRBV2 and TRBJ1-2, with unresolved D. The CDR3 spans 13 residues. The germline CDR1 and CDR2 sequences are SNHLY and FYNNEI. The V end lost 4 bases, the J end lost 4 bases, and 10 bases lay between the germline ends.

The chain couples TRBV11-2 to TRBJ1-5, with a weak D call TRBD1 (6 bases). This CDR3 contains 15 residues. V lost 5 bases to trimming and J lost 5 bases, with 16 bases between them. Germline values: CDR1 SGHAT, CDR2 FQNNGV. DNA of the CDR3: TGTGCCAGCAGCGTAGCCCAGGGGTTAGATCAGCCCCAGCATTTT. Translated: CASSVAQGLDQPQHF.

This rearrangement joins TRBV5-1 to TRBJ1-1; weak D call: TRBD1 (6 bases). CDR1 is SGHRS and CDR2 is YFSETQ in the germline V gene. V was shortened by 3 bases and J by 2 bases, with 8 bases between the two germline ends. The CDR3 has 13 amino acids. This chain's CDR3 is CASSWDTNTEAFF. CDR3 bases: TGCGCCAGCAGCTGGGACACAAACACTGAAGCTTTCTTT.

V is TRBV5-1 and J is TRBJ1-3; D may be TRBD1 (6 bases). Germline CDR1 reads SGHRS; CDR2 reads YFSETQ. Trimming stripped 1 base from V and 4 bases from J, with 21 bases between. The CDR3 covers 18 residues. Here the CDR3 reads CASSLIARGSGFGNTIYF. The DNA of the CDR3 is TGCGCCAGCAGCTTGATTGCCAGGGGATCTGGTTTCGGAAACACCATATATTTT.

The chain joins TRBV5-1 to TRBJ2-2; the match to TRBD2 covers 10 bases. Germline V CDR1 and CDR2: SGHRS, YFSETQ. Trimming took 7 bases from V and 5 from J; bases not matched to a gene: 14. CDR3 length: 17 amino acids. The CDR3 sequence is CASYAWPGTSVTGELFF. In nucleotides, the CDR3 is TGCGCCAGCTACGCTTGGCCCGGGACTAGCGTAACCGGGGAGCTGTTTTTT.

The V gene is TRBV5-1, the J gene TRBJ2-2; possibly TRBD1 for D (6 bases). CDR1 and CDR2 (germline): SGHRS, YFSETQ. CDR3 size: 15 residues. The ends were cut back, 1 base at V and 7 bases at J, with 14 bases in the middle. The CDR3 here is CASSLQYLGGGELFF. The CDR3, as DNA: TGCGCCAGCAGCTTGCAGTACTTAGGGGGCGGGGAGCTGTTTTTT.

This sequence joins TRBV2 and TRBJ2-7, with D maybe TRBD1 (5 bases). V was clipped by 5 bases and J by 3 bases, with 8 bases between them. The CDR3 is 12 residues long. Germline CDR1 and CDR2: SNHLY and FYNNEI. CDR3 bases: TGTGCCAGCAGTAAAGACAGCTACGAGCAGTACTTC. It yields the protein CASSKDSYEQYF.

The chain carries TRBV5-1 and TRBJ2-3, with 7 positions matching TRBD2. The CDR3 covers 16 residues. J was trimmed by 3 bases and V by 2 bases; bases with no gene match: 9. Germline V gene lookup returns CDR1 SGHRS and CDR2 YFSETQ. Written as DNA, the CDR3 is TGCGCCAGCAGCTTACGAAAGCGGGAAAGTACAGATACGCAGTATTTT. It specifies CASSLRKRESTDTQYF.

The chain links TRBV19 to TRBJ1-5; 9 nucleotides line up with TRBD1. The CDR3 extends over 15 amino acids. Germline CDR1 reads LNHDA; CDR2 reads SQIVND (reference sequence). V lost 3 bases, J lost 6 bases, and 6 bases stayed unmatched. DNA for the CDR3: TGTGCCAGTAGTATTACAGGGGGCAAGGGTCAGCCCCAGCATTTT. Its protein product is CASSITGGKGQPQHF.

The chain carries TRBV6-5 and TRBJ1-2; tentatively, D is TRBD1 (6 bases). Germline-derived CDR1 and CDR2 are MNHEY and SVGAGI. The CDR3 totals 13 residues. V was cut by 7 bases and J by 6 bases, with 15 bases left in between. The CDR3 DNA reads TGTGCCAGCAACTCTCGGGACACGAATGGCTACACCTTC. It codes for CASNSRDTNGYTF.

V gene TRBV5-4 combines with J gene TRBJ2-3; D possibly corresponds to TRBD2 (5 bases). The CDR3 sequence is 11 residues long. V was shortened by 4 bases and J by 5 bases, with 5 bases between the two germline ends. CDR1 is SGHNT and CDR2 is YYREEE in the germline V gene (reference sequence). The CDR3 here is CASSREDTQYF. The CDR3 nucleotides are TGTGCCAGCAGCCGGGAAGATACGCAGTATTTT.

For this clone: One junction end disagrees with the germline gene, perhaps due to a read error. This rearrangement joins TRBV6-6 to TRBJ2-7; D gene unclear. Germline V gene data show CDR1 as MNHNY and CDR2 as SVGAGI (reference sequence). The CDR3 sequence is 14 residues long. CDR3 nucleotide sequence: TGTGCCAGCCAGTGGATGGGCAGCTCCTACGAGCAGTGCTTC. It translates to CASQWMGSSYEQCF.

V usage is TRBV5-1 and J usage is TRBJ2-3; no clear D. The CDR3 consists of 14 residues. The V gene's germline CDR1 is SGHRS and CDR2 YFSETQ. V was trimmed by 1 base and J by 2 bases, leaving 8 bases between them. The CDR3 DNA is TGCGCCAGCAGCTTGCTTAGAGACACAGATACGCAGTATTTT. Amino acid sequence: CASSLLRDTDTQYF.

The chain joins TRBV7-9 to TRBJ1-2; 10 nucleotides agree with TRBD1. Germline V gene lookup returns CDR1 SEHNR and CDR2 FQNEAQ (reference sequence). This CDR3 region has 15 residues. The ends lost 5 bases at V and 2 bases at J; junction bases unmatched: 5. The CDR3 here is CASSPGTGVNYGYTF. DNA of the CDR3: TGTGCCAGCAGCCCCGGGACAGGGGTGAACTATGGCTACACCTTC.

The chain uses TRBV5-1 and TRBJ2-7; 8 positions agree with TRBD2. Trimming at V came to 3 bases and at J to 7 bases, leaving 15 bases not matched to a gene. Germline V lookup: CDR1 SGHRS, CDR2 YFSETQ. CDR3 length: 16 residues. The DNA of the CDR3 is TGCGCCAGCAGCTCACTTGGGGGGCGGGAGGTAGGGGAGCAGTACTTC. Residues: CASSSLGGREVGEQYF.

In the case of this clone: The junction does not match germline at one end; this may be a read error. The rearrangement uses TRBV7-7 and TRBJ2-2; TRBD1 aligns across 7 bases. Germline V gives CDR1 SSHAT, CDR2 FNYEAQ (reference sequence). This CDR3 has 14 residues. The CDR3 reads CASSLDRDTGELFF. Here the CDR3 DNA reads TGTGCTAGCAGCCTAGACAGGGACACCGGGGAGCTGTTTTTT.

The gene calls are TRBV5-1 and TRBJ2-1; tentative D call: TRBD2 (5 bases). The V gene's germline CDR1 is SGHRS and CDR2 YFSETQ. CDR3 size: 12 residues. The V gene lost 6 bases and the J gene lost 7 bases, with 11 bases spanning the gap. Here the CDR3 DNA reads TGCGCCAGCACCCGCAGAGGGAATGAGCAGTTCTTC. It specifies CASTRRGNEQFF.

The V and J genes are TRBV6-1 and TRBJ1-5, with a possible D match to TRBD1 (5 bases). With 6 bases removed from V and 2 bases from J, the gap between germline ends came to 11 bases. The CDR3 has 14 amino acids. CDR1 and CDR2 from the germline V gene are MNHNS and SASEGT. The CDR3 region has the DNA TGTGCCAGCAGATCAGGGTCAGGCAATCAGCCCCAGCATTTT. Encoded protein: CASRSGSGNQPQHF.

This chain links TRBV7-2 with TRBJ1-3; D not certain. V was clipped by 0 bases and J by 0 bases, with 15 bases between them. The V gene's germline CDR1 is SGHTA and CDR2 FQGNSA. This CDR3 region has 18 residues. The CDR3 nucleotides are TGTGCCAGCAGCTTAGCGCTAGGCAGTTCCTTCTCTGGAAACACCATATATTTT. This sequence encodes CASSLALGSSFSGNTIYF.

The chain recombines TRBV4-1 with TRBJ1-5; 9 bases agree with TRBD1. The CDR3 has 16 residues. V lost 2 bases and J lost 6; bases outside the gene matches: 8. Germline V CDR1 and CDR2: MGHRA, YSYEKL. The CDR3 here is CASSQRTGTGFQPQHF. The CDR3 DNA reads TGCGCCAGCAGCCAAAGGACCGGGACAGGGTTTCAGCCCCAGCATTTT.

The J gene is TRBJ1-1, the V gene TRBV6-5; D is uncertain. Trimming pared 5 bases from V and 2 bases from J, leaving 12 bases between. The germline V gene has CDR1 MNHEY and CDR2 SVGAGI. This CDR3 comprises 14 residues. CDR3 bases: TGTGCCAGCAGTATGGACGGGGATAACACTGAAGCTTTCTTT. Its translation: CASSMDGDNTEAFF.

The V gene is TRBV28, the J gene TRBJ2-7; possible D gene TRBD1, 5 bases. Germline CDR1 MDHEN, CDR2 SYDVKM. CDR3 size: 13 residues. V lost 3 bases, J lost 3 bases, and 9 bases lay in between. Written as DNA, the CDR3 is TGTGCCAGCAGTTTTCGACAGATCTACGAGCAGTACTTC. Protein product: CASSFRQIYEQYF.

The rearrangement uses TRBV6-5 and TRBJ2-7; 11 bases map to TRBD1. Germline assignment: CDR1 MNHEY and CDR2 SVGAGI. CDR3 length equals 16 residues. With 4 bases clipped from V and 3 bases from J, the junction kept 8 bases outside the gene matches. The CDR3 DNA sequence: TGTGCCAGCAGTTTGGGAGGGACAGGGGGTCTCTACGAGCAGTACTTC. The encoded protein is CASSLGGTGGLYEQYF.

The rearrangement uses TRBV6-1 and TRBJ1-4; TRBD1 is a possible D gene (6 bases). CDR1 and CDR2 (germline): MNHNS, SASEGT. Trimming removed 5 bases from V and 8 bases from J, with 12 bases in between. The CDR3 loop spans 13 amino acids. The CDR3 loop is CASSPNTGEKLFF. The CDR3 coding sequence is TGTGCCAGCAGTCCCAACACAGGGGAAAAACTGTTTTTT.

The chain employs TRBV28 and TRBJ1-2; possible D gene TRBD1, 5 bases. In germline, CDR1 is MDHEN, CDR2 SYDVKM. The CDR3 is 13 residues long. V was trimmed by 1 base and J by 6 bases, leaving 9 bases between them. The chain's CDR3 is CASSLYGGDGYTF. The CDR3 nucleotides are TGTGCCAGCAGTTTATATGGGGGGGATGGCTACACCTTC.

The V gene is TRBV4-1, the J gene TRBJ1-4; D remains unclear. The CDR3 is 13 residues long. The germline V and J ends were trimmed by 5 bases and 4 bases, with 8 bases remaining between them. Looked up from germline, CDR1 is MGHRA and CDR2 is YSYEKL. As DNA, the CDR3 is TGCGCCAGCAGCTTAAGTAGTAATGAAAAACTGTTTTTT. This sequence encodes CASSLSSNEKLFF.

The chain is built from TRBV14 and TRBJ2-3; 12 bases agree with TRBD2. V was pared by 5 bases and J by 8 bases, with 5 bases of the junction left unmatched. The germline V gene encodes CDR1 SGHDN and CDR2 FVKESK. This CDR3 spans 14 amino acids. CDR3 bases: TGTGCCAGCAGCTCACTAGCGGGGGGCGTTACGCAGTATTTT. Translated: CASSSLAGGVTQYF.

The genes are TRBV11-1 and TRBJ2-7; TRBD1 matches 8 bases. The CDR3 is 14 residues long. Per germline, CDR1 SGHAT and CDR2 FQDESV (reference sequence). Trimming took 5 bases from V and 4 from J; bases not matched to a gene: 7. The CDR3 loop reads CASSPGQGPYEQYF. The CDR3, as DNA: TGTGCCAGCAGCCCCGGACAGGGACCTTACGAGCAGTACTTC.

J is TRBJ1-4 and V is TRBV5-1; possibly TRBD1 for D (6 bases). The CDR3 sequence is 14 residues long. V lost 4 bases and J 4 bases, leaving 11 bases between the germline ends. Germline V CDR1 and CDR2: SGHRS, YFSETQ. DNA of the CDR3: TGCGCCAGCAGCGCCGGACAGCGTAATGAAAAACTGTTTTTT. As protein: CASSAGQRNEKLFF.